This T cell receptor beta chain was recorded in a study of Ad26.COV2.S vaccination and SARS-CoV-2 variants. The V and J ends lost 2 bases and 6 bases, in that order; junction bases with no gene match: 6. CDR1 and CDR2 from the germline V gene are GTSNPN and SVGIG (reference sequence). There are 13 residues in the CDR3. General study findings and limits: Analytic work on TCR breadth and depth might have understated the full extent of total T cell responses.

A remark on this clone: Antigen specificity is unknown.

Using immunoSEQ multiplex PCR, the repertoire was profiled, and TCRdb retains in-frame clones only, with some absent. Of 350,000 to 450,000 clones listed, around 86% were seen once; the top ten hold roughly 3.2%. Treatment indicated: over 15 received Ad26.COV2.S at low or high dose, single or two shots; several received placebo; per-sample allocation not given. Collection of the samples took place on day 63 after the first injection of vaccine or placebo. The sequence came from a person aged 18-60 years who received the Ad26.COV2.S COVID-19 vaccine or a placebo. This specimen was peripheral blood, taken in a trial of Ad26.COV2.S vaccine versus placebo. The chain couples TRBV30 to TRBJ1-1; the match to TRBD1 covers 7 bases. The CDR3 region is CAWSRRGISEAFF. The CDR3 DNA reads TGTGCCTGGAGTCGCAGGGGGATATCTGAAGCTTTCTTT. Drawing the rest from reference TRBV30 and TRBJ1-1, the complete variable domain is SQTIHQWPATLVQPVGSPLSLECTVEGTSNPNLYWYRQAAGRGLQLLFYSVGIGQISSEVPQNLSASRPQDRQFILSSKKLLLSDSGFYLCAWSRRGISEAFFGQGTRLTVV.